This T cell receptor beta chain is from a study of blood T cell repertoires in COVID-19 (TCRdb year 2020). For context, the study as a whole: The collaborator samples originated in the United States, Italy and Spain and spanned the acute and convalescent phases of COVID-19. The prospective study material was composed of cDNA or gDNA derived from T cells, B-cell-depleted T cells, or PBMCs. Deeply sampled blood TCRbeta repertoires from subjects exposed to, actively infected with, or recovered from COVID-19 were included in the dataset. The repertoires were released in a freely available public database meant as a resource for research on the immune response to SARS-CoV-2. The samples were drawn from two sources: the first 160 participants of the ongoing ImmuneRACE study, and 1,000 to 1,500 subjects contributed by 6 global collaborators. Nearly every sample came with metadata listing a de-identified subject ID, COVID-19 status, age in years and sex. HLA class I and class II types, where available, came from metadata supplied by the sample provider rather than from assay-based typing. On the study overall, not on this receptor specifically: The amount of clinical and demographic metadata varied by source and participant and was provided uncurated.

CDR1 and CDR2 are read off the germline V gene as SGHRS and YFSETQ. Ends trimmed: V by 4 bases, J by 6 bases; bases unmatched to a gene: 11. From cysteine to phenylalanine, the CDR3 is 18 amino acids long. CDR3 DNA only is kept here, 54 bases in frame from base 1. A remark on this clone: The specificity of this receptor is unknown. No per-base quality is available; no much larger clone lies one base away.

The collaborating institutions used their own protocols to collect whole blood in K2EDTA tubes. For TCRbeta analysis, collaborator samples were shipped as frozen whole blood, as isolated PBMCs, or as DNA extracted from either sample type. The immunoSEQ Assay, a bias-controlled multiplex PCR, was used to amplify TCRbeta CDR3 regions from genomic DNA. On the authors' methods: The number of nucleated cells in each sample was estimated by amplification of reference gene primers within the assay. To quantify the absolute abundance of each unique TCRbeta CDR3 rearrangement, sequence reads were collapsed and filtered. For each sample, productive Simpson clonality was calculated by taking the square root of Simpson's diversity index across productive rearrangements. TCRdb limited this immuneACCESS table to in-frame rearrangements with V and J called. A share of clones is missing; checked studies link under half to unresolved V genes, and the rest is unexplained. V, J and clone size derive from that table, while D and trimming were established from the DNA sequence. The sample includes around 150,000 clones, with approximately 82% observed a single time. The ten largest clones add up to about a fifth of the sample.

The chain links TRBV5-1 with TRBJ2-2, and TRBD2 aligns with 14 junction nucleotides. The sequence derives from a woman over 75 with acute or convalescent COVID-19. Sequenced sample: peripheral blood. The sequenced DNA is TGCGCCAGCAGCCTGACCGGGACTAGCGGGAGTTATGCCGGGGAGCTGTTTTTT. It translates as CASSLTGTSGSYAGELFF.